Reported below is one T cell receptor (beta chain). The CDR3 spans 12 residues. Germline V gives CDR1 SEHNR, CDR2 FQNEAQ (reference sequence). Trimming cost V 7 bases and J 3 bases, with 8 bases left between them. The source of the sample is a study of blood T cell repertoires in COVID-19. On the study more broadly: The United States, Italy and Spain were the sources of the acute and convalescent COVID-19 samples.

Study members were between roughly 18 and 89 years old and lived in approximately 25 US regions. The study assigned cohorts using participant-reported clinical history. Per the study methods: It was from reference gene primer amplification that nucleated cell counts were estimated. Libraries were prepared by immunoSEQ multiplex PCR; TCRdb keeps only in-frame clonotypes and omits some of them. The V and J calls and clone size were taken over from that table, and D and trimming were inferred from the DNA. The table lists over 250,000 clones, about 87% of them singletons. Material for sequencing was PBMCs or T cells enriched from blood (not recorded which). The receptor was isolated from a woman in her fifties or sixties who had recovered from COVID-19. This sequence joins TRBV7-9 and TRBJ2-3, with unresolved D. CDR3 coding DNA: TGTGCCAGCACCCCTAGTACAGATACGCAGTATTTT. This gives the protein CASTPSTDTQYF.